This TCR beta chain was identified in a study of T cell repertoires in cytomegalovirus infection. Study-wide background: Indications came from public TCR beta signatures; they pointed to CMV infection and to a matching HLA type.

Study-wide results and limits: HLA-C-restricted CMV-specific TCR beta clonotypes were dominant in the ex vivo response. Individuals carrying CMV plus the relevant HLA were identified by cumulative frequency of public TCR beta families.

One entry per CDR3 protein results from TCRdb running MiXCR on the reads. There are about 400,000 distinct CDR3 sequences in the sample; 15% to 20% occur only once, and 7.5% to 9.5% lies in the top ten. On this clonotype itself: Its cognate antigen is unknown.

The clonotype originates from a human donor in good health (CMV status not recorded). Some clones in this sample may be carry-over from other donors' samples. Sequences were obtained from PBMCs.

The CDR3 nucleotides are TGTGCCAGCAGCCAAGGCCGGGGACAGGGAGTAAACTATGGCTACACCTTC. This translates into CASSQGRGQGVNYGYTF. The chain links TRBV4-2 to TRBJ1-2; 9 bases align to TRBD1. CDR1 and CDR2 (germline): LGHNA, YNFKEQ. CDR3 length equals 17 residues. V lost 1 base to trimming and J lost 2 bases; unmatched junction nucleotides: 8.